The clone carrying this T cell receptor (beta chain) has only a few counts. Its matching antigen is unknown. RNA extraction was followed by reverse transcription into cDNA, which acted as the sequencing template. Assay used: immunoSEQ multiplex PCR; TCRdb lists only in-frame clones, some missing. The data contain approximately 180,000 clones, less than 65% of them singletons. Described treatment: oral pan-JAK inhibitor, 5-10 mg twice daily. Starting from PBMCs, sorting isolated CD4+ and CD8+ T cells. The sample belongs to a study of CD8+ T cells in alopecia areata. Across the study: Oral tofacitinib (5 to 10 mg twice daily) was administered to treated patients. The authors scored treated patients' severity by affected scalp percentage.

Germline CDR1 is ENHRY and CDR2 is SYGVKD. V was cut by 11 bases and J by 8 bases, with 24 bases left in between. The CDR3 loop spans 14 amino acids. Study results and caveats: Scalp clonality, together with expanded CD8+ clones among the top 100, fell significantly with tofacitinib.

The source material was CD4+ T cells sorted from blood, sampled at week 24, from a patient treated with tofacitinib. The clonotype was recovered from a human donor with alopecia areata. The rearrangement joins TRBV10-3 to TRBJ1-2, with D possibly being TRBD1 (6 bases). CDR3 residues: CAAGLGQGIEGYTF. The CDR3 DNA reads TGTGCCGCGGGACTAGGGCAGGGGATAGAGGGCTACACCTTC.